The entry that follows covers one TCR beta chain sequence. Its antigen remains unknown. These data are taken from a study of T cells in Graves' hyperthyroidism and ophthalmopathy. Regions amplified from RNA transcripts were the TCR beta CDR3 regions. The HTBI primer set served for first-round RT-PCR of the TCR CDR3. TCRdb analysed the multiplex PCR reads with MiXCR anew, one entry per CDR3 protein. The sample consists of roughly 98,000 distinct CDR3 sequences, about 40% of them appearing once. Regarding the study as a whole: Blood also showed most of the thyroid clonotypes that were expanded above 0.001. Model output signaled ophthalmopathy a median about seven months ahead of onset.

It was uncontrolled infection, other autoimmune disease, pregnancy or lactation that excluded patients. The TCR was taken from a woman aged 25 to 39 with Graves' hyperthyroidism. Material: peripheral blood or thyroid tissue (not recorded which).

CDR3 region: CASSVSAGTGAEQYF. CDR3 DNA sequence: TGTGCCAGCAGCGTCTCCGCCGGGACAGGGGCCGAGCAGTACTTC. This sequence joins TRBV24-1 and TRBJ2-7, with 10 bases that match TRBD1. Germline-derived CDR1 and CDR2 are KGHDR and SFDVKD. This CDR3 spans 15 amino acids. With 11 bases clipped from V and 6 bases from J, the junction kept 15 bases outside the gene matches.